This T cell receptor beta chain comes out of a study of vaccination effects on CD4 cells after COVID-19. Across the whole study: Participants got two doses of BNT162b2 or mRNA-1273 vaccine.

Study results and limitations: After vaccination, at late timepoints, clones induced by infection and by vaccine contracted markedly. Vaccine-induced clones in healthy vaccinees cross-reacted with common cold coronaviruses in only 1 of 255 cases.

Profiled with immunoSEQ multiplex PCR; TCRdb holds only in-frame clones, not every one. This table holds over 25,000 clones, about four fifths found once. Before sequencing took place, the ViraFEST assay used viral peptide pools to expand antigen-specific CD4+ T cells. Cultured cells yielded isolated CD4+ T cells after 10 days. The healthy vaccine recipients, who had no prior SARS-CoV-2 infection, showed negative nucleocapsid antibodies. Half-medium exchanges with IL-2 medium took place on days 3 and 7. The germline V gene encodes CDR1 MNHEY and CDR2 SVGEGT. The junction had 4 bases not matched to a gene; V was cut back by 4 bases and J by 2 bases. This CDR3 is 14 amino acids long. About this clone itself: The antigen remains undetermined.

The sample in question was CD4+ T cells from PBMCs cultured with SARS-CoV-2 spike peptides, obtained before COVID-19 vaccination. The clonotype originates from a human donor who received a COVID-19 vaccine. The V call is TRBV6-2 or TRBV6-3, the J call TRBJ1-2, with 7 bases matching TRBD1. As DNA, the CDR3 is TGTGCCAGCAGTTCCTTGGGACAGAACTATGGCTACACCTTC. It specifies CASSSLGQNYGYTF.